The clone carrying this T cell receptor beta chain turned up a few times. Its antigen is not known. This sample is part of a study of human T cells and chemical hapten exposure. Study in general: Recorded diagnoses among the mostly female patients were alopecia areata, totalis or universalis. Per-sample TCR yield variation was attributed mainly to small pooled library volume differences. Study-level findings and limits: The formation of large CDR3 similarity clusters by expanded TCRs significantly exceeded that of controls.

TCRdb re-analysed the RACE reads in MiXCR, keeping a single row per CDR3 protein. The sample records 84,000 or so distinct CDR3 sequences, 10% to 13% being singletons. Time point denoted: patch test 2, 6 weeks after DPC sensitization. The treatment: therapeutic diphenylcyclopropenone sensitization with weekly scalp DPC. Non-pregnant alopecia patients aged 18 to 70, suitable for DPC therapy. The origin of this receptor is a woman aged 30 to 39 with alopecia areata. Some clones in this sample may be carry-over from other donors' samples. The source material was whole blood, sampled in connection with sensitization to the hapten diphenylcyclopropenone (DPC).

The CDR3 DNA is TGTGCCAGCAACCAGGGGACGGGCACCGGGGAGCTGTTTTTT. Translated: CASNQGTGTGELFF. V gene TRBV2 combines with J gene TRBJ2-2; a weak D match, TRBD1 (6 bases). The CDR3 covers 14 residues. With 7 bases removed from V and 4 bases from J, the gap between germline ends came to 13 bases. Germline assignment: CDR1 SNHLY and CDR2 FYNNEI.